This is a list of T cell receptor beta chains from one sample in a study of cytomegalovirus exposure and HLA in healthy donors. Generated by immunoSEQ multiplex PCR, the TCRdb table keeps only in-frame clones and is missing some. Of over 150,000 clones in the sample, roughly two thirds were seen once. The material sequenced was PBMCs. These receptors all come from a woman aged 25 to 39 in good health and CMV-seronegative. CDR3s include the opening cysteine and the closing phenylalanine or tryptophan.

TRBJ2-2 TRBV16 CASSQGQGSTGELFF
TRBJ1-3 TRBV5-4 CASSLGQGMSGNTIYF
TRBJ1-1 TRBV6-5 CASSWGGNTEAFF
TRBJ2-7 TRBV7-9 CASRPGEQYF
TRBJ1-5 TRBV6-5 CASSQQGANNQPQHF
TRBJ2-7 TRBV6-6 CASSYAGHPIYEQYF
TRBJ2-3 TRBV11-2 CASSSGSHSDTQYF
TRBJ2-4 TRBV10-3 CAISESEENIQYF
TRBJ2-1 TRBV7-3 CASSSPGRLHNEQFF
TRBJ2-3 TRBV15 CATSRDRKAGGTDTQYF
TRBJ2-1 TRBV27 CASSISGGPHEQFF
TRBJ1-2 TRBV7-9 CASSWDIYGYTF
TRBJ2-7 TRBV7-2 CASSLASGSYEQYF
TRBJ2-7 TRBV11-2 CASSLYSISYEQYF
TRBJ2-3 TRBV27 CASSLPGTGADTQYF
TRBJ1-1 TRBV10-3 CAISESVTGSTEAFF
TRBJ2-3 TRBV9 CASSETSGVTDTQYF
TRBJ2-2 TRBV14 CASSRYGGAGNGELFF
TRBJ2-2 TRBV7-2 CASSQERGSTGELFF
TRBJ1-1 TRBV27 CASSLSIGGHEAFF
TRBJ1-2 TRBV2 CASRPPGQGAIGYTF
TRBJ2-2 TRBV18 CASSPTGPTGELFF
TRBJ2-2 TRBV6-5 CASSYSSFDTGELFF
TRBJ1-2 TRBV28 CASSSGQGLPYGYTF
TRBJ1-2 TRBV28 CASSQFSRVGYTF
TRBJ2-2 TRBV25-1 CASSDVGTGVTGELFF
TRBJ1-1 TRBV11-2 CASRPVRGYTEAFF
TRBJ2-1 TRBV7-8 CASSPRGQEGNEQFF
TRBJ2-5 TRBV7-2 CASSSRSGSQETQYF
TRBJ2-3 TRBV18 CASSSLGGKTDTQYF
TRBJ1-1 TRBV7-9 CASSLDGLQTTEAFF
TRBJ2-7 TRBV5-4 CASSWTSTDEQYF
TRBJ1-5 TRBV2 CASKGGIQPQHF
TRBJ1-5 TRBV28 CASSSTLLGQRGERQPQHF
TRBJ2-2 TRBV7-9 CASTPRGSEDTGELFF
TRBJ2-1 TRBV21-1 CAARERSSYNEQFF
TRBJ2-3 TRBV5-4 CASSLEVWGVTDTQYF
TRBJ1-2 TRBV25-1 CASSERGGYTF
TRBJ1-5 TRBV18 CASSREGGDQPQHF
TRBJ2-1 TRBV2 CASRETSGGWNEQFF
TRBJ1-5 TRBV6-5 CASSEQVRQPQHF
TRBJ2-3 TRBV7-2 CASRQTNTDTQYF
TRBJ1-4 TRBV2 CASSVGSGVGEKLFF
TRBJ2-1 TRBV2 CASSLAGSSYNEQFF
TRBJ2-1 TRBV7-6 CASSLGLAAYNEQFF
TRBJ2-3 TRBV5-4 CASSLPLGEGTDTQYF
TRBJ1-1 TRBV2 CASSLSRDRDSEAFF
TRBJ1-6 TRBV10-3 CAIRTGINSPLHF
TRBJ2-1 TRBV27 CASSLSQVIGNEQFF
TRBJ2-3 TRBV11-3 CASSRTGTGGLDTQYF
TRBJ2-1 TRBV19 CASSGQGKYNEQFF